The 9 T cell receptor beta chains listed next were all sequenced from one sample in a study of blood T cell repertoires in COVID-19. The table came from immunoSEQ multiplex PCR; TCRdb's copy has only in-frame clones and leaves some out. In the table there are about 26,000 clones, 82% of which are singletons. Input material: peripheral blood. These receptors all stem from an older man with active or convalescent COVID-19.

This chain links TRBV9 with TRBJ1-2; TRBD1 agrees at 8 bases. V was clipped by 3 bases and J by 4 bases; unmatched bases: 8. Germline lookup yields CDR1 SGDLS and CDR2 YYNGEE. The CDR3 length is 15 residues. The DNA for the CDR3 is TGTGCCAGCAGCGCCAACCCCGGACAGGGCTATGGCTACACCTTC. Protein: CASSANPGQGYGYTF.

The genes are TRBV23-1 and TRBJ1-5; 7 nucleotides line up with TRBD1. TRBV23-1 is recorded as an ORF, its role being uncertain. The CDR3 has 14 residues. The J segment lost 1 base and the V segment lost 10 bases, leaving 7 bases of the junction unmatched. DNA for the CDR3: TGCGCCACCTCCCAGGGACAGAGCAATCAGCCCCAGCATTTT. It translates to CATSQGQSNQPQHF.

CDR3 loop: CASSLEGWRGRHTEAFF. The CDR3 DNA reads TGTGCCAGCAGCTTAGAAGGGTGGCGGGGTAGGCACACTGAAGCTTTCTTT. The V gene is TRBV7-6, the J gene TRBJ1-1; D remains unclear. The CDR3 length is 17 residues. The V gene's germline CDR1 is SGHVS and CDR2 FNYEAQ. V dropped 1 base and J dropped 3 bases, with 18 bases sitting between them.

The chain carries TRBV21-1 and TRBJ2-5; the table gives TRBD1 as D, unverified against the DNA. TRBV21-1 is annotated as a pseudogene. The CDR3 totals 15 residues. The DNA of the CDR3 is TGTGCCAGCACACTCGGACAGGGCCTTATGGAGACCCAGTACTTC. Translating it yields CASTLGQGLMETQYF.

The CDR3 DNA reads as TGTGCCAGCAGTTTTACAGGAATTAACACTGAAGCTTTCTTT. The encoded protein is CASSFTGINTEAFF. This rearrangement joins TRBV28 to TRBJ1-1; perhaps TRBD1 as D (5 bases). This CDR3 is 14 amino acids long. The germline V gene has CDR1 MDHEN and CDR2 SYDVKM. Trimming stripped 3 bases from V and 2 bases from J, with 10 bases between.

J is TRBJ2-1 and V is TRBV19; maybe TRBD2 (7 bases). Trimming cost V 9 bases and J 7 bases, with 16 bases left between them. CDR3 length equals 13 residues. In germline, CDR1 is LNHDA, CDR2 SQIVND (reference sequence). CDR3 in amino acids: CASRGAAYNEQFF. CDR3 bases: TGTGCCAGCCGGGGGGCAGCGTATAATGAGCAGTTCTTC.

The V and J genes are TRBV11-3 and TRBJ1-1, with 8 bases lining up with TRBD1. Trimming took 1 base from V and 0 from J; bases not matched to a gene: 1. CDR1 and CDR2 from the germline V gene are SGHNT and YENEEA. This CDR3 has 15 amino acids. The CDR3 DNA reads TGTGCCAGCAGCTTAGGGACAGGGCTGAACACTGAAGCTTTCTTT. Its translation: CASSLGTGLNTEAFF.

The gene calls are TRBV3-1 (or the pseudogene TRBV3-2) and TRBJ2-7; the D gene is possibly TRBD2 (6 bases). The germline V and J ends were trimmed by 4 bases and 1 base, with 14 bases remaining between them. Germline V CDR1 and CDR2: LGHDT, YNNKEL (reference sequence). The CDR3 loop spans 15 amino acids. CDR3 region: CASSPAGRGSYEQYF. In nucleotides, the CDR3 is TGTGCCAGCAGCCCCGCCGGGCGGGGATCCTACGAGCAGTACTTC.

The chain carries TRBV4-2 and TRBJ1-2; 7 bases map to TRBD1. The germline V gene encodes CDR1 LGHNA and CDR2 YNFKEQ. The CDR3 is made up of 15 amino acids. V was clipped by 2 bases and J by 5 bases; unmatched bases: 8. For the CDR3, the DNA is TGTGCCAGCAGCCAAAACCGCCGGGACAGTTATGGCTACACCTTC. It codes for CASSQNRRDSYGYTF.